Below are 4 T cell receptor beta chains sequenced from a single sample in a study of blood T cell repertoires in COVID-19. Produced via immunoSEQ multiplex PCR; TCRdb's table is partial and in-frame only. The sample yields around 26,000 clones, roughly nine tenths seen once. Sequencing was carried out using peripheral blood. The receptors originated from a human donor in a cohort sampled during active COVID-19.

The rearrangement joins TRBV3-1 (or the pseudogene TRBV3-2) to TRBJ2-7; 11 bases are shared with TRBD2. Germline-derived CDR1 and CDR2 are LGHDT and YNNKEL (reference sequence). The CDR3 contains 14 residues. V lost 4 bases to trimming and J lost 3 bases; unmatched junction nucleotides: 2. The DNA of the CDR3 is TGTGCCAGCAGCCCCGGGACTAGCGGCTACGAGCAGTACTTC. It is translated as CASSPGTSGYEQYF.

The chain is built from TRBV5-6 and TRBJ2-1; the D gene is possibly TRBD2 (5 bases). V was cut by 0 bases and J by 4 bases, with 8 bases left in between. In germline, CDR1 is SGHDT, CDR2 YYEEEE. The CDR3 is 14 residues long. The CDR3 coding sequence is TGTGCCAGCAGCTTGGTGGACTCTTACAATGAGCAGTTCTTC. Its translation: CASSLVDSYNEQFF. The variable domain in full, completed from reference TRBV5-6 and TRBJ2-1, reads DAGVTQSPTHLIKTRGQQVTLRCSPKSGHDTVSWYQQALGQGPQFIFQYYEEEERQRGNFPDRFSGHQFPNYSSELNVNALLLGDSALYLCASSLVDSYNEQFFGPGTRLTVL.

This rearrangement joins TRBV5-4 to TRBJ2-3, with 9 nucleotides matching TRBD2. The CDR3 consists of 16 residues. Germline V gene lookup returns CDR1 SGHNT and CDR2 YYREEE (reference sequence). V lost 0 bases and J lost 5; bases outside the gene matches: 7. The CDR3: CASSLGAAGGLDTQYF. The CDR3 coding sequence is TGTGCCAGCAGCTTGGGAGCGGCGGGGGGGTTAGATACGCAGTATTTT. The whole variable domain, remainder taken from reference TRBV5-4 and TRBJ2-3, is ETGVTQSPTHLIKTRGQQVTLRCSSQSGHNTVSWYQQALGQGPQFIFQYYREEENGRGNFPPRFSGLQFPNYSSELNVNALELDDSALYLCASSLGAAGGLDTQYFGPGTRLTVL.

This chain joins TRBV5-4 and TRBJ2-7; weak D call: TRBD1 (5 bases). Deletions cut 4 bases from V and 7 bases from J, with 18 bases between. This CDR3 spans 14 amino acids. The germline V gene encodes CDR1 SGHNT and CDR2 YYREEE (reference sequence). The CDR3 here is CASSRGSLLREQYF. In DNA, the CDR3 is TGTGCCAGCAGCAGGGGATCTCTCCTGAGGGAGCAGTACTTC.